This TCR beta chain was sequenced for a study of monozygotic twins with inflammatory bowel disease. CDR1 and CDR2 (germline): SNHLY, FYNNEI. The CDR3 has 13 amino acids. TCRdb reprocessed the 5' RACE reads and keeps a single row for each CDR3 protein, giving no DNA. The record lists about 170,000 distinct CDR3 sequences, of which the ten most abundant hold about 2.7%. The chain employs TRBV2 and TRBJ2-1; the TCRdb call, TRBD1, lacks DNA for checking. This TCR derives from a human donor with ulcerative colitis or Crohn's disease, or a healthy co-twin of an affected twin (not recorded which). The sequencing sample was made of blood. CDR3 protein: CASIAGREEEQFF.